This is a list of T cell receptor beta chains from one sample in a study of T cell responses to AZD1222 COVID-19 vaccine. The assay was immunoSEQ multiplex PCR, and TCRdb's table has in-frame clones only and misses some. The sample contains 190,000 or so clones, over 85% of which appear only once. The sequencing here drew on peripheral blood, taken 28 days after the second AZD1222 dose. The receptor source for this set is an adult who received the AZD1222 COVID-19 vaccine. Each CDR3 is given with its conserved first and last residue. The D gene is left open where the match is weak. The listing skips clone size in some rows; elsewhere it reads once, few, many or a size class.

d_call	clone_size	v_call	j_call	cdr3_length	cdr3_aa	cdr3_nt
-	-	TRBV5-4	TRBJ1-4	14	CASSLANRDEKLFF	TGTGCCAGCAGCTTGGCCAATAGGGATGAAAAACTGTTTTTT
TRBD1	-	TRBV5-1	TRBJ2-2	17	CASSAIPGQGSAGELFF	TGCGCCAGCAGCGCAATACCGGGACAGGGGTCGGCCGGGGAGCTGTTTTTT
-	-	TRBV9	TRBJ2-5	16	CASSVAGTGLWETQYF	TGTGCCAGCAGCGTAGCTGGGACGGGGCTGTGGGAGACCCAGTACTTC
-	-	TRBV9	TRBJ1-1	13	CASSVEGFTEAFF	TGTGCCAGCAGCGTAGAAGGGTTCACTGAAGCTTTCTTT
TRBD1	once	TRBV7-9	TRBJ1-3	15	CASSPQGAYGNTIYF	TGTGCCAGCAGCCCACAGGGGGCGTATGGAAACACCATATATTTT
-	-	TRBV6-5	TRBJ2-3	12	CASSYGGNTQYF	TGTGCCAGCAGTTACGGGGGAAATACGCAGTATTTT
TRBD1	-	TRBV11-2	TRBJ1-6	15	CASSSYRGEGSPLHF	TGTGCCAGCAGCTCTTACAGGGGGGAAGGTTCACCCCTCCACTTT
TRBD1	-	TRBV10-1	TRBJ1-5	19	CASSESASTGADSNQPQHF	TGCGCCAGCAGTGAGTCTGCTTCAACAGGGGCAGATAGCAATCAGCCCCAGCATTTT
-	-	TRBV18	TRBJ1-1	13	CASLKGGNTEAFF	TGTGCCAGCTTAAAAGGTGGGAACACTGAAGCTTTCTTT
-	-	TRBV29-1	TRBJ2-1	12	CSVEHGDNEQFF	TGCAGCGTTGAACACGGAGACAATGAGCAGTTCTTC
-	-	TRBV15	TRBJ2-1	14	CATSREGPHNEQFF	TGTGCCACCAGCAGAGAGGGACCTCACAATGAGCAGTTCTTC
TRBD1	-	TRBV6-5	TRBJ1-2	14	CASSSTDRDYGYTF	TGTGCCAGCAGTAGCACCGACAGGGACTATGGCTACACCTTC
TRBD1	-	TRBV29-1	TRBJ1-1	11	CSVGQGGEAFF	TGCAGCGTTGGACAGGGCGGTGAAGCTTTCTTT
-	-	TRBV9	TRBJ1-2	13	CASSLTGSYGYTF	TGTGCCAGCAGCCTTACAGGGTCCTATGGCTACACCTTC
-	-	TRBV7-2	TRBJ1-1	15	CASSLVWGMNTEAFF	TGTGCCAGCAGCTTAGTGTGGGGTATGAACACTGAAGCTTTCTTT
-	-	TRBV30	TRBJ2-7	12	CAWRRSFYEQYF	TGTGCCTGGCGCAGGTCGTTCTACGAGCAGTACTTC
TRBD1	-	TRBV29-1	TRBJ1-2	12	CSVEDRVDGYTF	TGCAGCGTTGAGGACAGGGTCGATGGCTACACCTTC
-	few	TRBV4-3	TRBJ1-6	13	CASSQSGYSPLHF	TGCGCCAGCAGCCAGTCAGGGTATTCACCCCTCCACTTT
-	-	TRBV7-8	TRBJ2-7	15	CASSLGRGQQGWQYF	TGTGCCAGCAGCTTAGGACGAGGACAGCAAGGCTGGCAGTACTTC
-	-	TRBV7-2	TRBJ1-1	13	CASSDARNTEAFF	TGTGCCAGCAGCGACGCGCGGAACACTGAAGCTTTCTTT
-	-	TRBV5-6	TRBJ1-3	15	CASSTGTLSGNTIYF	TGTGCCAGCAGCACCGGGACACTCTCTGGAAACACCATATATTTT
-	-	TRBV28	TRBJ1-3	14	CASRGGSSGNTIYF	TGTGCCAGCAGGGGCGGGAGTTCTGGAAACACCATATATTTT
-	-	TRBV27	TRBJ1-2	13	CASSFGGGDGYTF	TGTGCCAGCAGTTTCGGGGGAGGGGATGGCTACACCTTC
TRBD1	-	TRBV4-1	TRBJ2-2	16	CASSQPQGQGTGELFF	TGCGCCAGCAGCCAACCCCAAGGACAGGGCACCGGGGAGCTGTTTTTT
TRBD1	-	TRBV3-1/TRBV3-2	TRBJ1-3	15	CASSPGTAQGNTIYF	TGTGCCAGCAGCCCCGGGACAGCGCAGGGAAACACCATATATTTT
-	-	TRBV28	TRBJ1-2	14	CASSRSFPDYGYTF	TGTGCCAGCAGCCGATCCTTCCCGGACTATGGCTACACCTTC
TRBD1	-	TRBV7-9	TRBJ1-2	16	CASSFNPTGGANGYTF	TGTGCCAGCAGCTTTAATCCGACAGGGGGCGCGAATGGCTACACCTTC
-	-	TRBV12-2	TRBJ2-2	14	CAGGLAGHTGELFF	TGTGCAGGGGGACTAGCGGGGCACACCGGGGAGCTGTTTTTT
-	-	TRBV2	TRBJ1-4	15	CASSPDPPTNEKLFF	TGTGCCAGCAGCCCAGACCCCCCAACTAATGAAAAACTGTTTTTT
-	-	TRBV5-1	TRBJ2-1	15	CASSYLPTGSNEQFF	TGCGCCAGCAGCTACCTGCCTACAGGTAGCAATGAGCAGTTCTTC
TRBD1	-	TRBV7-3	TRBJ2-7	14	CASSSGKDRYEQYF	TGTGCCAGCAGCTCCGGCAAGGACAGGTACGAGCAGTACTTC
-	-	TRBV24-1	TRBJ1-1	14	CATSDPSRDTEAFF	TGTGCCACCAGTGATCCGTCCCGGGACACTGAAGCTTTCTTT
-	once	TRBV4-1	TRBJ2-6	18	CASSQPVRRLSGANVLTF	TGCGCCAGCAGCCAACCTGTCCGACGACTCTCTGGGGCCAACGTCCTGACTTTC
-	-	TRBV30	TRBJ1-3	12	CAWNPQGNTIYF	TGTGCCTGGAACCCACAAGGAAACACCATATATTTT
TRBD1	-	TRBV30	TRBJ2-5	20	CAWPKPKSRDRVRGQETQYF	TGTGCCTGGCCTAAACCCAAATCCAGGGACAGGGTCAGGGGCCAAGAGACCCAGTACTTC
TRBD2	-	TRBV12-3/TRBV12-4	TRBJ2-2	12	CASAGGAGELFF	TGTGCCAGCGCGGGGGGCGCCGGGGAGCTGTTTTTT
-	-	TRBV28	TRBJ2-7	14	CASNLLRVVLEQYF	TGTGCCAGCAACCTCCTGAGGGTGGTCTTAGAGCAGTACTTC
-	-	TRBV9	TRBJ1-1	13	CASSPEDGRLAFF	TGTGCCAGCAGCCCCGAGGATGGCAGGCTAGCTTTCTTT
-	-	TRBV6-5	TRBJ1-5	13	CASSSLRDQPQHF	TGTGCCAGCAGTTCCCTTCGTGATCAGCCCCAGCATTTT
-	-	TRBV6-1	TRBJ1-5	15	CASSTGTVGGQPQHF	TGTGCCAGCAGTACCGGGACCGTCGGGGGTCAGCCCCAGCATTTT
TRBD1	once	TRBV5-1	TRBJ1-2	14	CASSLVQGAGGYTF	TGCGCCAGCAGCTTGGTACAGGGGGCAGGTGGCTACACCTTC
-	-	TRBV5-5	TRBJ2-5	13	CASSMAVAVTQYF	TGTGCCAGCAGCATGGCAGTAGCAGTGACCCAGTACTTC
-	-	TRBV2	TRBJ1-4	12	CASQPGDEKLFF	TGTGCCAGCCAACCCGGCGATGAAAAACTGTTTTTT
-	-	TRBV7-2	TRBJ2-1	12	CASSPTSWEQFF	TGTGCCAGCAGCCCCACCTCGTGGGAGCAGTTCTTC
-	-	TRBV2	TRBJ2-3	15	CASSEDQSITDTQYF	TGTGCCAGCAGTGAAGACCAAAGCATCACAGATACGCAGTATTTT
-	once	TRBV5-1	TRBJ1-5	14	CASSFGNSNQPQHF	TGCGCCAGCAGCTTTGGGAATAGCAATCAGCCCCAGCATTTT
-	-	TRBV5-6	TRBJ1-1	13	CASSLGGGTEAFF	TGTGCCAGCAGCCTTGGAGGAGGCACTGAAGCTTTCTTT
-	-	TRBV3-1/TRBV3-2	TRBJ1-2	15	CASSSIRTSNYGYTF	TGTGCCAGCAGCTCTATCAGGACTTCTAACTATGGCTACACCTTC
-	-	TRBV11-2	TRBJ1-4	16	CASSRDGTATNEKLFF	TGTGCCAGCAGCCGCGACGGGACCGCAACTAATGAAAAACTGTTTTTT